The present T cell receptor beta chain was sequenced within a study of cytomegalovirus exposure and HLA in healthy donors. Study background: It was reported in a later analysis that the approximately 110 validation repertoires used the same platform as the approximately 670 first-cohort repertoires.

Study-wide results and limits: A list of 150 to 200 TCR beta chains associated with cytomegalovirus was given. Most TCRs appeared rarely, but some public TCRs recurred in many donors.

This CDR3 has 16 residues. V was clipped by 4 bases and J by 0 bases, with 13 bases between them. From germline, CDR1 is SGHRS and CDR2 YFSETQ. Produced via immunoSEQ multiplex PCR; TCRdb's table is partial and in-frame only. The sample records 200,000 to 300,000 clones, approximately 84% being singletons. Worth noting for this clone: The target antigen is unknown.

This TCR came from a man aged 18 to 29 in good health and CMV-seropositive. The genes are TRBV5-1 and TRBJ2-2; D gene uncertain. Material: PBMCs. The CDR3 DNA sequence: TGCGCCAGCAGCGGGGTTGGGGTCCCGAACACCGGGGAGCTGTTTTTT. This gives the protein CASSGVGVPNTGELFF.